Shown below are 12 T cell receptor beta chains from a single sample sequenced in a study of blood T cell repertoires in COVID-19 (dated by TCRdb to the early 2020s). The library came from the immunoSEQ multiplex PCR assay. TCRdb stores this immuneACCESS table with in-frame sequences only. Part of the clones is absent; in the studies checked, under half of the shortfall reflects unresolved V genes, and no reason is known for the rest. For this sample the table gives 150,000 or so clones, of which roughly 86% were detected only once. The ten largest clones take up under 8.5% of the sample. The material sequenced was peripheral blood. These receptors came from a man in his forties who had recovered from COVID-19.

The chain uses TRBV2 and TRBJ1-5, with TRBD1 matching 9 bases. With 1 base clipped from V and 5 bases from J, the junction kept 6 bases outside the gene matches. This CDR3 is built from 16 residues. Germline-derived CDR1 and CDR2 are SNHLY and FYNNEI. The CDR3 region has the DNA TGTGCCAGCAGTGAAGACCGGGACAGGGCGTATCAGCCCCAGCATTTT. Encoded protein: CASSEDRDRAYQPQHF.

The chain recombines TRBV12-3 or TRBV12-4 with TRBJ1-6; 7 nucleotides agree with TRBD1. This CDR3 comprises 13 residues. Losses at the gene ends were 5 bases for V and 13 bases for J; bases not matched to a gene: 8. CDR3 sequence: CASSRDRELPLHF. CDR3 nucleotide sequence: TGTGCCAGCAGTCGTGACAGGGAACTCCCCCTCCACTTT.

The CDR3 loop is CASSEAQVVSGNTIYF. The CDR3 DNA sequence: TGTGCCAGCAGTGAAGCGCAGGTGGTCTCTGGAAACACCATATATTTT. The V gene is TRBV2, the J gene TRBJ1-3; D is unresolved. V lost 0 bases to trimming and J lost 0 bases, with 9 bases between them. CDR1 and CDR2 (germline): SNHLY, FYNNEI. This CDR3 is built from 16 residues.

The chain employs TRBV19 and TRBJ2-1; 9 nucleotides line up with TRBD2. Losses at the gene ends were 6 bases for V and 8 bases for J; bases not matched to a gene: 5. This CDR3 contains 13 residues. The germline CDR1 and CDR2 sequences are LNHDA and SQIVND (reference sequence). The CDR3 bases are TGTGCCAGTAGCCCAGGACTAGCGTATGAGCAGTTCTTC. Its translation is CASSPGLAYEQFF.

V is TRBV9 and J is TRBJ2-1, with 8 nucleotides matching TRBD2. The CDR3 is 15 residues long. With V trimmed by 3 bases and J by 10 bases, 12 bases remained unmatched. Germline V CDR1 and CDR2: SGDLS, YYNGEE. CDR3 in amino acids: CASSEGLGPPREQFF. In DNA, the CDR3 is TGTGCCAGCAGCGAGGGACTAGGCCCACCCCGGGAGCAGTTCTTC.

The V and J genes are TRBV28 and TRBJ1-2; 8 bases are a match to TRBD1. The CDR3 sequence is 13 residues long. The V gene's germline CDR1 is MDHEN and CDR2 SYDVKM. The ends lost 8 bases at V and 4 bases at J; junction bases unmatched: 6. The CDR3 nucleotides are TGTGCCAGCCAAGGGACAGGAGCCTATGGCTACACCTTC. Amino acids: CASQGTGAYGYTF.

The V and J genes are TRBV6-5 and TRBJ1-1, with D possibly TRBD1 on 5 matching bases. This CDR3 is built from 15 residues. V was trimmed by 0 bases and J by 5 bases, leaving 13 bases between them. From germline, CDR1 is MNHEY and CDR2 SVGAGI. This CDR3 reads CASSYSTQGLTEAFF. CDR3 sequence (DNA): TGTGCCAGCAGTTACTCTACCCAGGGTTTAACTGAAGCTTTCTTT.

The rearrangement joins TRBV5-4 to TRBJ1-5, with 11 bases aligning to TRBD1. The germline CDR1 and CDR2 sequences are SGHNT and YYREEE (reference sequence). The CDR3 totals 15 residues. V was clipped by 6 bases and J by 6 bases; unmatched bases: 8. The CDR3 reads CASIPRGTGGQPQHF. Written as DNA, the CDR3 is TGTGCCAGCATCCCCCGCGGGACAGGGGGTCAGCCCCAGCATTTT.

This sequence joins TRBV6-6 and TRBJ2-7, with D possibly being TRBD1 (5 bases). V dropped 4 bases and J dropped 3 bases, with 7 bases sitting between them. The CDR3 length is 12 residues. The germline V gene encodes CDR1 MNHNY and CDR2 SVGAGI (reference sequence). The CDR3 loop is CASSLGDYEQYF. The CDR3 nucleotides are TGTGCCAGCAGTTTAGGGGACTACGAGCAGTACTTC.

The rearrangement joins TRBV27 to TRBJ2-1; weak D call: TRBD1 (6 bases). CDR3 length equals 16 residues. The V end was cut by 2 bases, the J end by 7 bases, with 18 bases between. Germline V lookup: CDR1 MNHEY, CDR2 SMNVEV (reference sequence). CDR3 loop: CASSLLLTQGQNEQFF. The CDR3 DNA follows: TGTGCCAGCAGTTTACTGTTGACACAGGGTCAGAATGAGCAGTTCTTC.

This clone was seen a few times. The chain uses TRBV27 and TRBJ1-2; no definite D call. The CDR3 extends over 16 amino acids. The V gene's germline CDR1 is MNHEY and CDR2 SMNVEV (reference sequence). V was pared by 3 bases and J by 2 bases, with 16 bases between. The CDR3 bases are TGTGCCAGCAGTTTTGGCAGGTCGAGGAGGAACTATGGCTACACCTTC. Its translation is CASSFGRSRRNYGYTF.

This clone turned up a few times. This chain joins TRBV6-5 and TRBJ1-5; D is unresolved. Germline values: CDR1 MNHEY, CDR2 SVGAGI. The CDR3 totals 14 residues. V was cut by 1 base and J by 6 bases, with 10 bases left in between. The CDR3 coding sequence is TGTGCCAGCAGTTACTTTCGAGTAACTCAGCCCCAGCATTTT. It specifies CASSYFRVTQPQHF.